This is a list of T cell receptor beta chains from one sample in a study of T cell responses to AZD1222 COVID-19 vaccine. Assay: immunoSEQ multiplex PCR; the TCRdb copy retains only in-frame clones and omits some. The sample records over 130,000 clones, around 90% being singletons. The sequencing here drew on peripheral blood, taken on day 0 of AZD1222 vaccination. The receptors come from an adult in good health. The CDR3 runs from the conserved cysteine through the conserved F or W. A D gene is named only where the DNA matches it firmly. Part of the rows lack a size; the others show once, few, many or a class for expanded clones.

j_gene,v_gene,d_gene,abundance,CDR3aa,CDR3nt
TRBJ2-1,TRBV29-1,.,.,CSVDMGRPQDEQFF,TGCAGCGTTGATATGGGGAGACCCCAAGATGAGCAGTTCTTC
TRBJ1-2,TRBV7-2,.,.,CASSETGGGGYGYTF,TGTGCCAGCAGCGAGACCGGGGGCGGGGGCTATGGCTACACCTTC
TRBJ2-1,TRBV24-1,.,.,CATSVENEQFF,TGTGCCACCAGTGTAGAGAATGAGCAGTTCTTC
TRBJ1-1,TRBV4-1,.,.,CASSQVTAMWTEAFF,TGCGCCAGCAGCCAAGTGACAGCGATGTGGACTGAAGCTTTCTTT
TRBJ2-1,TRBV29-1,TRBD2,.,CSVVGGGTYNEQFF,TGCAGCGTTGTGGGGGGGGGAACTTACAATGAGCAGTTCTTC
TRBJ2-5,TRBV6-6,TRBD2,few,CASSRSGLAGYQETQYF,TGTGCCAGCAGCCGATCTGGACTAGCGGGCTACCAAGAGACCCAGTACTTC
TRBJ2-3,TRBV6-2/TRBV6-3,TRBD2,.,CASSWGGTSGTDTQYF,TGTGCCAGCAGCTGGGGGGGGACCTCTGGCACAGATACGCAGTATTTT
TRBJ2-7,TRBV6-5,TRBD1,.,CASSRTGTGVDEQYF,TGTGCCAGCAGTCGAACCGGGACAGGGGTGGACGAGCAGTACTTC
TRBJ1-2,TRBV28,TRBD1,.,CASTRTGDGYTF,TGTGCCAGCACCAGGACAGGGGATGGCTACACCTTC
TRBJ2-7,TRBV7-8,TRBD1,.,CASSSGTGEYEQYF,TGTGCCAGCAGCTCTGGGACAGGAGAATACGAGCAGTACTTC
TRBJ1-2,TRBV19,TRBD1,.,CASNQGAGGYTF,TGTGCCAGTAATCAGGGGGCAGGTGGCTACACCTTC
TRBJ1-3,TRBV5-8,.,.,CASSTGTGNTIYF,TGTGCCAGCAGTACAGGGACTGGAAACACCATATATTTT
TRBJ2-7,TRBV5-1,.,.,CASSPDYEQYF,TGCGCCAGCAGCCCGGACTACGAGCAGTACTTC
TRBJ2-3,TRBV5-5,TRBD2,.,CASSLWGRAADTQYF,TGTGCCAGCAGCTTGTGGGGGAGGGCGGCAGATACGCAGTATTTT
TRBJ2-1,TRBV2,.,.,CANRKGPYNEQFF,TGTGCCAATAGGAAGGGTCCCTACAATGAGCAGTTCTTC
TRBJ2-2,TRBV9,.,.,CASSPAANTGELFF,TGTGCCAGCAGCCCAGCGGCGAACACCGGGGAGCTGTTTTTT
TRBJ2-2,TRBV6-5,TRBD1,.,CASSSPTGSGELFF,TGTGCCAGCAGCTCCCCGACAGGGTCCGGGGAGCTGTTTTTT
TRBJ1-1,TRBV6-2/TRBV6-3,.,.,CASSLGLGGGLNTEAFF,TGTGCCAGCAGTTTAGGACTGGGAGGAGGCCTGAACACTGAAGCTTTCTTT
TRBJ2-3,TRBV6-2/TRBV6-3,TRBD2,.,CASSPYRTSGSTDTQYF,TGTGCCAGCAGCCCATACCGGACTAGCGGGAGCACAGATACGCAGTATTTT
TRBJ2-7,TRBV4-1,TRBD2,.,CASSQGVLAGINEQYF,TGCGCCAGCAGCCAAGGGGTACTAGCGGGAATCAACGAGCAGTACTTC
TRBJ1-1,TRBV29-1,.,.,CSVVRGNTEAFF,TGCAGCGTTGTAAGGGGGAACACTGAAGCTTTCTTT
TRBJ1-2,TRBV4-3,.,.,CASSQVPFGYTF,TGCGCCAGCAGCCAAGTTCCATTTGGCTACACCTTC
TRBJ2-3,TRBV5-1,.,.,CASSAHWDGRTDTQYF,TGCGCCAGCAGCGCCCACTGGGACGGCCGCACAGATACGCAGTATTTT
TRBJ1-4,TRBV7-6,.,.,CASSLVEGLNEKLFF,TGTGCCAGCAGCTTAGTTGAGGGACTTAATGAAAAACTGTTTTTT
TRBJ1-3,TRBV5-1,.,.,CASSPGGTGNTIYF,TGCGCCAGCAGCCCGGGGGGGACTGGAAACACCATATATTTT
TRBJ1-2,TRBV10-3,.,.,CAIRSDQGHGYTF,TGTGCCATCAGATCGGACCAGGGACACGGCTACACCTTC
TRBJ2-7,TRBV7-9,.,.,CASSLSAVSEQYF,TGTGCCAGCAGCTTAAGCGCCGTTTCCGAGCAGTACTTC
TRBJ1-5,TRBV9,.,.,CASSVDPGMHQPQHF,TGTGCCAGCAGCGTAGATCCCGGAATGCATCAGCCCCAGCATTTT
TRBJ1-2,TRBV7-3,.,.,CASSLNPNYGYTF,TGTGCCAGCAGCTTAAATCCTAACTATGGCTACACCTTC
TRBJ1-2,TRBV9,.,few,CASSQDPNYGYTF,TGTGCCAGCAGTCAGGATCCCAACTATGGCTACACCTTC
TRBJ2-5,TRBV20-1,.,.,CSVKIGETQYF,TGCAGCGTTAAAATAGGGGAGACCCAGTACTTC